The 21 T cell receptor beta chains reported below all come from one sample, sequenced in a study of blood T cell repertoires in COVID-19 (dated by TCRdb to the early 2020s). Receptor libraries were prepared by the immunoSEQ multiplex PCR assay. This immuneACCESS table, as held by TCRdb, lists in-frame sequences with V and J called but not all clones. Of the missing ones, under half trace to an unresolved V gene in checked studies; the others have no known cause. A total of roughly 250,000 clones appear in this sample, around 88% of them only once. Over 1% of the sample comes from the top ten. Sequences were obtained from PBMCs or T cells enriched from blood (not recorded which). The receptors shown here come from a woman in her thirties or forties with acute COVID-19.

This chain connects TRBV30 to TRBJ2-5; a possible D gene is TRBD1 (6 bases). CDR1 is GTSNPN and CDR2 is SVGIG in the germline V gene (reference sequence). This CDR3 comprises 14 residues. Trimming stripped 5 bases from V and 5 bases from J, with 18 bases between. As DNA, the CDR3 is TGTGCCTGGGCAAACATGGGGGCCTGGGAGACCCAGTACTTC. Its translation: CAWANMGAWETQYF.

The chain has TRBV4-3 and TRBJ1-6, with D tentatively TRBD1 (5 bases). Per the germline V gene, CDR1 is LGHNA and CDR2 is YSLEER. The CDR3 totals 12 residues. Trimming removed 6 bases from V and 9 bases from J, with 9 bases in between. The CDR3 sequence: CASRSGGSPLHF. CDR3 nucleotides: TGCGCCAGCAGGTCCGGGGGTTCACCCCTCCACTTT.

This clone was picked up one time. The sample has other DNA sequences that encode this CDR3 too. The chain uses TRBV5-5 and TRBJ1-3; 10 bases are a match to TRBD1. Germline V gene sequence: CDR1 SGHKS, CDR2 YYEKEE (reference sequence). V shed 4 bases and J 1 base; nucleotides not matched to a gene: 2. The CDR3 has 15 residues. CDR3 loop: CASSLDRGSGNTIYF. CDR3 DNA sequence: TGTGCCAGCAGCCTGGACAGGGGGTCTGGAAACACCATATATTTT.

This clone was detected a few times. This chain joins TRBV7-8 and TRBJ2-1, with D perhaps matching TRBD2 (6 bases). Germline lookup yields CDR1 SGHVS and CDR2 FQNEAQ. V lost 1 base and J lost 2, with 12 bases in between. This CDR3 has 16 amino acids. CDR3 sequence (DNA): TGTGCCAGCAGCTTAGGGGCTAGCGACGCCTACAATGAGCAGTTCTTC. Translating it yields CASSLGASDAYNEQFF.

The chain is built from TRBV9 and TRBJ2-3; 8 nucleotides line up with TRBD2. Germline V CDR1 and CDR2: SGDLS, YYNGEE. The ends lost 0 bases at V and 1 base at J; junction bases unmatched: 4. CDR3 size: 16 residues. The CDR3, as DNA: TGTGCCAGCAGCGTAGCGGGAGGGCCGGGCACAGATACGCAGTATTTT. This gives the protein CASSVAGGPGTDTQYF.

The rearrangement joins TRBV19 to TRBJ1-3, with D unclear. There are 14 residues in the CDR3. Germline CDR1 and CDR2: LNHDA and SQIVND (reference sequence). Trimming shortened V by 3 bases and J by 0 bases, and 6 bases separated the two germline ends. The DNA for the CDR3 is TGTGCCAGTAGTATGGGCTCCTCTGGAAACACCATATATTTT. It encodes CASSMGSSGNTIYF.

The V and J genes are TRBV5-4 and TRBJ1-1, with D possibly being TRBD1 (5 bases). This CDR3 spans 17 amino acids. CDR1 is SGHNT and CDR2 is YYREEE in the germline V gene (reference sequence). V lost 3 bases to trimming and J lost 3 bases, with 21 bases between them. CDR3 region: CASSSARLRVGDTEAFF. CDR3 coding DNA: TGTGCCAGCAGCTCCGCTCGGCTCAGGGTTGGAGACACTGAAGCTTTCTTT.

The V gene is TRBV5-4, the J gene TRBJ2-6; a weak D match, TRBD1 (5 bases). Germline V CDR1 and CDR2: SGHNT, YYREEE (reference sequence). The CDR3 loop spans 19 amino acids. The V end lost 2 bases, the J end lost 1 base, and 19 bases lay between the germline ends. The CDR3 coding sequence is TGTGCCAGCAGCTTAAGGGGCGCCGAAACCCAATCTGGGGCCAACGTCCTGACTTTC. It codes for CASSLRGAETQSGANVLTF.

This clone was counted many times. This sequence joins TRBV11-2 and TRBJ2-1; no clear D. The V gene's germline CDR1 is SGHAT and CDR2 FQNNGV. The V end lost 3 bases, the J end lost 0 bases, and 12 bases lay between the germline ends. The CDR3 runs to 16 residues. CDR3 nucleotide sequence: TGTGCCAGCAGCTTTTCGGCGGCCAGCTCCTACAATGAGCAGTTCTTC. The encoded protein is CASSFSAASSYNEQFF.

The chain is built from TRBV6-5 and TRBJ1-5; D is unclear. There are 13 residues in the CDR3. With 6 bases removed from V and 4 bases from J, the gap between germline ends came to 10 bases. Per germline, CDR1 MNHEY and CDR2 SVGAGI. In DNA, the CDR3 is TGTGCCAGCAGGCTAGGTGTTAATCAGCCCCAGCATTTT. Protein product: CASRLGVNQPQHF.

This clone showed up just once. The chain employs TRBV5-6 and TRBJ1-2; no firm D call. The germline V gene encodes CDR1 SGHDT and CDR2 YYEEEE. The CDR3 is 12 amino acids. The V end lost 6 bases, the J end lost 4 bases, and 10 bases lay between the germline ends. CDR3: CASTIMSYGYTF. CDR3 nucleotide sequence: TGTGCCAGCACCATCATGAGCTATGGCTACACCTTC.

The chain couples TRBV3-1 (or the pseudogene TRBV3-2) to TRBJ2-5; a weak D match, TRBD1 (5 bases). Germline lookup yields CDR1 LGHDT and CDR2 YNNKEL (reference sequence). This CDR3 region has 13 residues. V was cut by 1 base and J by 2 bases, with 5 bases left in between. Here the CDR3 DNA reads TGTGCCAGCAGCCAAGGACAGCAAGAGACCCAGTACTTC. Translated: CASSQGQQETQYF.

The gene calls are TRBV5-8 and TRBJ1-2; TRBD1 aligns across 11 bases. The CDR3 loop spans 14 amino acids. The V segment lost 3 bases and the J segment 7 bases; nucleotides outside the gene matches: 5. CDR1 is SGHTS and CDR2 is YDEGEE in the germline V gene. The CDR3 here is CASSSRDRGSGYTF. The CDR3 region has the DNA TGTGCCAGCAGCTCCCGGGACAGGGGGAGTGGCTACACCTTC.

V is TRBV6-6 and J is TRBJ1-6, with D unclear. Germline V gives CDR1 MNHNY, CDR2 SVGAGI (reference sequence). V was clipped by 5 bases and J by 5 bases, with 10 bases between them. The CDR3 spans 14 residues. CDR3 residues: CASSPSRNNSPLHF. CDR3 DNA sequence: TGTGCCAGCAGTCCCTCGAGGAATAATTCACCCCTCCACTTT.

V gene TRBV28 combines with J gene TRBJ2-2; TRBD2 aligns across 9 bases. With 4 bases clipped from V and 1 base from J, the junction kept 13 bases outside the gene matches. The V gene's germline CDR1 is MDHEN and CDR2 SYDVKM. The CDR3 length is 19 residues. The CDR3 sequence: CASSSGVRGRAKNTGELFF. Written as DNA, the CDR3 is TGTGCCAGCAGTTCGGGCGTCCGCGGGAGGGCCAAGAACACCGGGGAGCTGTTTTTT.

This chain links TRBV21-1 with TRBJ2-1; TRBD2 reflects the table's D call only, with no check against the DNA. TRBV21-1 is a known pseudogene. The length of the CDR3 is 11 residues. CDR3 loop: CASSPGDEQFF. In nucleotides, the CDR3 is TGTGCCAGCAGCCCGGGGGATGAGCAGTTCTTC.

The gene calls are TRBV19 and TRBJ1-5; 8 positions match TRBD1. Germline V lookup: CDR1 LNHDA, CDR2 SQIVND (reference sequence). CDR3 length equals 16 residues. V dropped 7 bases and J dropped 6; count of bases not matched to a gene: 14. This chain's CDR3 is CASTDWPGTGFQPQHF. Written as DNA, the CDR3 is TGTGCCAGTACCGACTGGCCCGGGACAGGTTTTCAGCCCCAGCATTTT.

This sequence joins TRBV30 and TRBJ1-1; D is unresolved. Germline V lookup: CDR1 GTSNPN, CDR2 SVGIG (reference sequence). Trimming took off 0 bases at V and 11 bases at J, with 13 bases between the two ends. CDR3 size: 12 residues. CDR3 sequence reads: CAWSVIGYKAFF. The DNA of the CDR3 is TGTGCCTGGAGTGTAATCGGGTACAAGGCTTTCTTT.

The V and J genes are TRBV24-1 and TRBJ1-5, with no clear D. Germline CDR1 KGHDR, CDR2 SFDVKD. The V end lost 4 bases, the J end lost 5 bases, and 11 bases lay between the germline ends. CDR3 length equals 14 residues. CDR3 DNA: TGTGCCACCAGTGACGAGTACCGGGATCAGCCCCAGCATTTT. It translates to CATSDEYRDQPQHF.

The CDR3 region is CASSPLPPTGRVNTEAFF. As DNA, the CDR3 is TGTGCCAGCAGCCCTCTTCCCCCGACAGGTAGAGTGAACACTGAAGCTTTCTTT. This chain joins TRBV7-9 and TRBJ1-1; D may be TRBD1 (6 bases). Trimming took off 5 bases at V and 0 bases at J, with 22 bases between the two ends. This CDR3 contains 18 residues. Germline V gene data show CDR1 as SEHNR and CDR2 as FQNEAQ (reference sequence). The full variable domain, its missing parts supplied by reference TRBV7-9 and TRBJ1-1, is DTGVSQNPRHKITKRGQNVTFRCDPISEHNRLYWYRQTLGQGPEFLTYFQNEAQLEKSRLLSDRFSAERPKGSFSTLEIQRTEQGDSAMYLCASSPLPPTGRVNTEAFFGQGTRLTVV.

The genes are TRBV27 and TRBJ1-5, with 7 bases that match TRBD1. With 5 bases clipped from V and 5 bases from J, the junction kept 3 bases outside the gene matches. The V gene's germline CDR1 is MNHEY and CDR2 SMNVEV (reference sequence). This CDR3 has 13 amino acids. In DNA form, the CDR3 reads TGTGCCAGCAGTACAGACAGGGATCAGCCCCAGCATTTT. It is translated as CASSTDRDQPQHF.